The T cell receptor beta chain described here comes from a study of blood T cell repertoires in COVID-19. Study processing details: Estimation of nucleated cell counts was performed using reference gene primer amplification. Method: immunoSEQ multiplex PCR; TCRdb's copy keeps in-frame clones and lacks some. That table supplies the V and J calls and clone size; D and trimming were determined from the DNA. Here the sample spans over 35,000 clones, roughly nine tenths being singletons. Germline V gives CDR1 SGHRS, CDR2 YFSETQ. The CDR3 has 15 residues. V was trimmed by 0 bases and J by 1 base, leaving 10 bases between them.

The sample consisted of peripheral blood. The chain has TRBV5-1 and TRBJ1-1; no firm D call. This receptor was identified in a woman under 40 in a cohort sampled during active COVID-19. Written as DNA, the CDR3 is TGCGCCAGCAGCTTGGCCTTTATCGGGAACACTGAAGCTTTCTTT. It is translated as CASSLAFIGNTEAFF. Drawing the rest from reference TRBV5-1 and TRBJ1-1, the complete variable domain is KAGVTQTPRYLIKTRGQQVTLSCSPISGHRSVSWYQQTPGQGLQFLFEYFSETQRNKGNFPGRFSGRQFSNSRSEMNVSTLELGDSALYLCASSLAFIGNTEAFFGQGTRLTVV.